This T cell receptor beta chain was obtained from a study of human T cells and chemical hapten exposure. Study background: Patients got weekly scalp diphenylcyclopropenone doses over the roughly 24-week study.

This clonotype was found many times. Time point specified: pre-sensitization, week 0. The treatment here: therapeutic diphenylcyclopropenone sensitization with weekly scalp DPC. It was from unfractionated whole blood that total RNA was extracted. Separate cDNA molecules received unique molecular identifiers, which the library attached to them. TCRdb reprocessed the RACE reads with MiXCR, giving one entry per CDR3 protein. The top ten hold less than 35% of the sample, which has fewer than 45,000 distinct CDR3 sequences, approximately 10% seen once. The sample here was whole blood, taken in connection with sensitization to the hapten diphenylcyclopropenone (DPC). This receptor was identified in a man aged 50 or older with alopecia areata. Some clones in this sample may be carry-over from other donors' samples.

CDR3 coding DNA: TGCAGTGCTAGAGTACTGATGCTAATCAATGAGCAGTTCTTC. The encoded protein is CSARVLMLINEQFF. This chain joins TRBV20-1 and TRBJ2-1; D is uncertain. The CDR3 has 14 amino acids. Deletions cut 1 base from V and 6 bases from J, with 13 bases between. CDR1 DFQATT and CDR2 SNEGSKA come from the germline V gene (reference sequence).